This T cell receptor beta chain is from a study of technical replicates of blood from several donors. This clone was observed once. TCRdb's table, derived via immunoSEQ multiplex PCR, lists solely in-frame clones and lacks some. The sample records more than 90,000 clones, 95% to 96% being singletons. The sequence was collected from a human donor in good health. Source material: T cells isolated from PBMCs.

CDR3 loop: CASSLSTDTQYF. DNA for the CDR3: TGTGCCAGCAGTCTGAGCACAGATACGCAGTATTTT. This chain joins TRBV28 and TRBJ2-3; the D is unclear. Germline CDR1 and CDR2: MDHEN and SYDVKM. CDR3 length: 12 residues. Trimming took 5 bases from V and 0 from J, leaving 3 bases between them.